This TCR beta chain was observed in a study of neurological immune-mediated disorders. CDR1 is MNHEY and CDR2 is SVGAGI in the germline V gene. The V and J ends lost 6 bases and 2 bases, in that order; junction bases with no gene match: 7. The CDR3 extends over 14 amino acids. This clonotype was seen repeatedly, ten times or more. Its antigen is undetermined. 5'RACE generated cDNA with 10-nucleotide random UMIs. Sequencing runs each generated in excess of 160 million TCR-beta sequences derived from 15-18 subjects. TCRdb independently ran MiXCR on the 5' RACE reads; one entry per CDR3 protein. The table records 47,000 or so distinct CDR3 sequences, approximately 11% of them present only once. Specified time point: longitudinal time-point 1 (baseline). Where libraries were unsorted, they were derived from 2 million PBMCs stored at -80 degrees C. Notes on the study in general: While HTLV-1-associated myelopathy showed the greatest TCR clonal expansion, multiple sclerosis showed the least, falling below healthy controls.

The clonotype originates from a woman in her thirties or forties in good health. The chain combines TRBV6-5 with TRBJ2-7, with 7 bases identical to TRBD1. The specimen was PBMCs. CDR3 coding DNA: TGTGCCAGCAGCAGGGGGTCCGGGACCTACGAGCAGTACTTC. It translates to CASSRGSGTYEQYF.